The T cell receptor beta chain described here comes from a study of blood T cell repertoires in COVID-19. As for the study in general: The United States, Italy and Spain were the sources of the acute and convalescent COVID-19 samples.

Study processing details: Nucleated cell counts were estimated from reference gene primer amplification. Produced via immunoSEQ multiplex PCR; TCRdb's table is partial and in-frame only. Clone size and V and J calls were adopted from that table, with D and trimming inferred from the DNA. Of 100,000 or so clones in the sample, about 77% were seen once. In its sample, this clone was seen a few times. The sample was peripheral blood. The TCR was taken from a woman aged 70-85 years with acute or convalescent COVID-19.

The CDR3 DNA reads TGTGCCAGCAGCTTACAGGGGGCCGGAGAGACCCAGTACTTC. It is translated as CASSLQGAGETQYF. The chain recombines TRBV7-9 with TRBJ2-5; 8 bases map to TRBD1. J lost 4 bases, V lost 2 bases, and 3 bases had no gene match. This CDR3 contains 14 residues. Germline lookup yields CDR1 SEHNR and CDR2 FQNEAQ (reference sequence). Full variable domain (rest looked up from reference TRBV7-9 and TRBJ2-5): DTGVSQNPRHKITKRGQNVTFRCDPISEHNRLYWYRQTLGQGPEFLTYFQNEAQLEKSRLLSDRFSAERPKGSFSTLEIQRTEQGDSAMYLCASSLQGAGETQYFGPGTRLLVL.